One sample yielded the 2 T cell receptor beta chains listed below, sequenced in a study of CD8 T cells in ankylosing spondylitis. One entry per CDR3 protein, called by TCRdb with MiXCR from the 5' RACE reads. The sample shows about 340,000 distinct CDR3 sequences, roughly 15% of them seen only once. The sequenced sample consisted of blood, either unsorted or a sorted T cell fraction (not recorded which). Source of these receptors: a male donor with ankylosing spondylitis or in good health (not recorded which).

The chain joins TRBV10-3 to TRBJ2-3; perhaps TRBD1 as D (6 bases). Germline loops: CDR1 ENHRY, CDR2 SYGVKD. V was cut by 0 bases and J by 3 bases, with 16 bases left in between. The CDR3 runs to 17 residues. CDR3 DNA sequence: TGTGCCATCAGTGAGTCGGGGGCAATCCCCGGGACAGATACGCAGTATTTT. This codes for CAISESGAIPGTDTQYF.

The chain combines TRBV12-3 or TRBV12-4 with TRBJ2-4; unclear D gene. The CDR3 has 13 residues. Trimming took 8 bases from V and 1 from J, leaving 9 bases between them. CDR3 in DNA: TGTGCCAGCTCCCTGAGCGCCAAAAACATTCAGTACTTC. Translating it yields CASSLSAKNIQYF.